This TCR beta chain was profiled in a study of T cells in Graves' hyperthyroidism and ophthalmopathy. Study background: Peripheral blood was obtained at initial diagnosis, preceding any treatment.

RNA transcripts gave rise to amplified TCR beta CDR3 regions. A first-round RT-PCR of the TCR CDR3 used the HTBI primer set. TCRdb analysed the multiplex PCR reads with MiXCR anew, one entry per CDR3 protein. This repertoire shows around 690,000 distinct CDR3 sequences, 17% found once; its top ten account for around 16%. The V and J ends lost 7 bases and 5 bases respectively, with 15 bases between them. The CDR3 has 13 amino acids. In germline, CDR1 is SGHRS, CDR2 YFSETQ. Absent ophthalmopathy progression within 18 months defined stable Graves' hyperthyroidism. Uncontrolled infection, other autoimmune disease, pregnancy or lactation barred patients from enrollment. For the diagnoses, clinical symptoms, serum thyroxine and TRAb, thyroid ultrasound and orbital computed tomography were used. This clonotype was found many times.

The sequenced sample was blood. The chain has TRBV5-1 and TRBJ2-5; D is unresolved. The receptor was isolated from a man between 50 and 59 years old with Graves' hyperthyroidism. The CDR3 spells CASSKWARETQYF. The CDR3 DNA reads TGCGCCAGCTCCAAGTGGGCTCGCGAGACCCAGTACTTC.